A selection of T cell receptor beta chains follows, all from one sample in a study of shared clonotypes between healthy human individuals. Here immunoSEQ multiplex PCR was the method, and the copy in TCRdb shows in-frame clones only, minus some. The repertoire holds 550,000 to 650,000 clones, with approximately 96% as singletons. The sequenced material came from naive CD8+ T cells sorted from blood. Receptors were obtained from a woman aged 30 to 39 in good health. The CDR3 runs from the conserved cysteine through the conserved F or W. The order of the fields is V gene, J gene, D gene, clone size, CDR3 protein, CDR3 DNA. The D gene is left open where the match is weak. Rows give clone size only sometimes, using once, few, many, or a class for an expanded clone.

V: TRBV19; J: TRBJ1-5; D: -; size: -; CDR3: CASSMWRYYSNQPQHF; DNA: TGTGCCAGTAGTATGTGGCGATATTATAGCAATCAGCCCCAGCATTTT
V: TRBV7-6; J: TRBJ2-3; D: TRBD2; size: once; CDR3: CASSHSGSADTQYF; DNA: TGTGCCAGCAGCCATAGCGGGAGCGCAGATACGCAGTATTTT
V: TRBV2; J: TRBJ2-7; D: -; size: -; CDR3: CASSGISYEQYF; DNA: TGTGCCAGCAGTGGTATCTCCTACGAGCAGTACTTC
V: TRBV6-1; J: TRBJ1-1; D: -; size: -; CDR3: CASTPGTGMNTEAFF; DNA: TGTGCCAGCACCCCGGGGACGGGTATGAACACTGAAGCTTTCTTT
V: TRBV6-1; J: TRBJ2-7; D: -; size: once; CDR3: CASVPSGGQSYEQYF; DNA: TGTGCCAGCGTCCCCTCCGGAGGACAGAGCTACGAGCAGTACTTC
V: TRBV5-6; J: TRBJ2-2; D: -; size: -; CDR3: CASSYGEIANTGELFF; DNA: TGTGCCAGCAGCTACGGAGAGATCGCGAACACCGGGGAGCTGTTTTTT
V: TRBV28; J: TRBJ1-3; D: TRBD1; size: -; CDR3: CASRLAGQVISGNTIYF; DNA: TGTGCCAGCAGACTAGCGGGACAGGTGATCTCTGGAAACACCATATATTTT
V: TRBV27; J: TRBJ2-1; D: -; size: -; CDR3: CASSLWRGLYNEQFF; DNA: TGTGCCAGCAGTTTGTGGCGGGGGCTATACAATGAGCAGTTCTTC
V: TRBV27; J: TRBJ2-7; D: TRBD1; size: -; CDR3: CASSGRTGEEQYF; DNA: TGTGCCAGCAGCGGACGGACAGGGGAAGAGCAGTACTTC
V: TRBV13; J: TRBJ2-1; D: -; size: -; CDR3: CASSLAPMLRLIEDEQFF; DNA: TGTGCCAGCAGCTTAGCCCCTATGCTGCGCCTAATAGAGGATGAGCAGTTCTTC
V: TRBV13; J: TRBJ2-6; D: -; size: -; CDR3: CASSLGVGANVLTF; DNA: TGTGCCAGCAGCTTAGGAGTTGGGGCCAACGTCCTGACTTTC
V: TRBV10-3; J: TRBJ2-7; D: TRBD2; size: -; CDR3: CAIRKPMGLGLALNYEQYF; DNA: TGTGCCATCAGAAAGCCTATGGGGTTAGGACTAGCCCTGAACTACGAGCAGTACTTC
V: TRBV27; J: TRBJ1-2; D: -; size: -; CDR3: CASSLRLNYGYTF; DNA: TGTGCCAGCAGTTTACGCCTCAACTATGGCTACACCTTC
V: TRBV7-9; J: TRBJ2-1; D: TRBD1; size: once; CDR3: CASSLALETGIRNEQFF; DNA: TGTGCCAGCAGCTTAGCGTTGGAGACAGGGATTCGCAATGAGCAGTTCTTC